Listed here is a single T cell receptor (beta chain). The record originates from a study of blood T cell repertoires in COVID-19. Background on the study: In each case, the material was cDNA or gDNA derived from T cells, B-cell-depleted T cells, or PBMCs.

Germline CDR1 reads MNHEY; CDR2 reads SMNVEV (reference sequence). Trimming cost V 6 bases and J 5 bases, with 16 bases left between them. This CDR3 contains 14 residues. In the authors' workflow: Cell counts per sample came from amplifying reference gene primers. Some clones are missing from TCRdb's copy, which holds only in-frame ones; the method was immunoSEQ multiplex PCR. That table gives V, J and clone size, and the DNA gave D and trimming. The table shows over 100,000 clones, with roughly 88% occurring only once. The sample was peripheral blood. V and J are TRBV27 and TRBJ1-1; D possibly corresponds to TRBD1 (6 bases). This clonotype was obtained from a woman older than 75 with active or convalescent COVID-19. Here the CDR3 DNA reads TGTGCCAGCAGGGAACAGGGATGGGGAACTGAAGCTTTCTTT. Protein sequence: CASREQGWGTEAFF.